This TCR beta chain was captured by sequencing in a study of blood T cell repertoires in COVID-19 (TCRdb year 2020). Broadly, across the study: Samples from collaborators originated in the United States, Italy and Spain and spanned both the acute and convalescent phases of COVID-19. The material from the prospective study consisted of cDNA or gDNA derived from T cells, B-cell-depleted T cells, or PBMCs. The dataset comprised deeply sampled blood TCRbeta repertoires from subjects exposed to, actively infected with, or recovered from COVID-19. A freely available public database, intended as a resource for researchers studying the immune response to SARS-CoV-2, is where the repertoires were released. Samples were obtained from the ongoing ImmuneRACE study (first 160 participants) and from some 1,200 subjects provided by 6 global collaborators. Sample metadata almost always included a de-identified subject ID, COVID-19 status, age in years and sex. Where HLA class I and class II types were available, the types were taken from metadata supplied by the sample provider, not from assay-based typing. Beyond this particular receptor, the publication reports: The amount of clinical and demographic metadata varied by source and participant and was provided uncurated.

TCRbeta CDR3 regions were amplified from genomic DNA by means of the immunoSEQ Assay, a bias-controlled multiplex PCR. Regarding the original processing steps: Within the assay, amplification of reference gene primers was used to estimate how many nucleated cells each sample contained. To quantify the absolute abundance of each unique TCRbeta CDR3 rearrangement, sequence reads were collapsed and filtered. For each sample, productive Simpson clonality was calculated as the square root of Simpson's diversity index across productive rearrangements. TCRdb carries this immuneACCESS record with in-frame sequences only. Its versions omit some clonotypes, under half of them owing to an unresolved V gene in the studies checked, with the rest unexplained. V and J calls and clone size are as listed in that table; D and trimming were resolved from the DNA. The sample table contains hundreds of thousands of clones; only one count was recorded for 88% of them. Together, the top ten hold around 0.91% of the sample.

Including the terminal cysteine and phenylalanine, the CDR3 comprises 14 residues. The retained sequence is limited to the CDR3, 42 bases, with the frame set at the first base. V lost 2 bases and J lost 4 bases, and the count of bases not matched to a germline gene is 3. The germline V gene supplies CDR1 MGHRA and CDR2 YSYEKL. On this clone itself: Its recognized antigen is unknown. Base quality data are lacking; no much larger clone is found one base away.

Samples from volunteer blood donors who had recovered from COVID-19 were contributed by a second Seattle source. Collaborating institutions collected whole blood in K2EDTA tubes following their own protocols. For TCRbeta analysis, collaborators shipped samples as frozen whole blood, isolated PBMCs, or DNA extracted from either of those sample types. Material: peripheral blood. The clonotype comes from a woman aged 40 to 50 who had recovered from COVID-19. The chain links TRBV4-1 with TRBJ2-7; 9 bases in between match TRBD1. The CDR3 corresponds to CASSQPGQGYEQYF. The nucleotide sequence is TGCGCCAGCAGCCAACCGGGACAGGGTTACGAGCAGTACTTC.